These T cell receptor beta chains were read from a single sample in a study of Graves' ophthalmopathy and Graves' hyperthyroidism. TCRdb reanalysed the multiplex PCR reads using MiXCR and keeps one entry per CDR3 protein. The sample lists 300,000 to 500,000 distinct CDR3 sequences, approximately 15% occurring once. Material: peripheral blood. The receptors were sampled from a woman aged 18-29 years with stable Graves' hyperthyroidism. CDR3s include the opening cysteine and the closing phenylalanine or tryptophan. D genes are given only for firm matches. For some rows the clone size is stated as once, few or many, or as a class when expanded; others skip it.

j_call,v_call,d_call,clone_size,cdr3_aa,cdr3_nt
TRBJ1-1,TRBV2,.,few,CASDPEMNTEAFF,TGTGCCAGCGACCCCGAGATGAACACTGAAGCTTTCTTT
TRBJ1-2,TRBV7-2,TRBD1,many,CASSLGQHISYGYTF,TGTGCCAGCAGCTTGGGACAGCATATATCCTATGGCTACACCTTC
TRBJ2-5,TRBV20-1,TRBD2,.,CSASRPSGGQETQYF,TGCAGTGCTAGTCGGCCTAGCGGGGGACAAGAGACCCAGTACTTC
TRBJ2-7,TRBV5-1,.,many,CASSRMGYSYEQYF,TGCGCCAGCAGCCGCATGGGGTACTCCTACGAGCAGTACTTC
TRBJ1-1,TRBV5-1,.,.,CASSAQGGTEAFF,TGCGCCAGCAGCGCACAGGGTGGCACTGAAGCTTTCTTT
TRBJ1-1,TRBV12-3/TRBV12-4,TRBD1,many,CASSLGQGASAFF,TGTGCCAGCAGTTTAGGACAGGGGGCATCGGCTTTCTTT
TRBJ2-7,TRBV11-1,.,few,CASSLVTNHRKSYEQYF,TGTGCCAGCAGCTTAGTCACCAACCACAGAAAGTCCTACGAGCAGTACTTC
TRBJ2-2,TRBV6-1,TRBD2,.,CASRDRTSGRPGELFF,TGTGCCAGCAGGGACAGGACTAGCGGGAGGCCCGGGGAGCTGTTTTTT
TRBJ2-5,TRBV2,.,many,CASSVGRKETQYF,TGTGCCAGCAGTGTCGGCAGGAAAGAGACCCAGTACTTC
TRBJ2-5,TRBV20-1,TRBD1,.,CSARADRGAETQYF,TGCAGTGCTAGAGCGGACAGGGGGGCCGAGACCCAGTACTTC
TRBJ2-3,TRBV6-5,.,few,CASSYMGPSTDTQYF,TGTGCCAGCAGTTATATGGGTCCTAGCACAGATACGCAGTATTTT
TRBJ2-7,TRBV6-5,TRBD1,many,CASSRETGGTYEQYF,TGTGCCAGCAGTCGAGAGACAGGGGGCACCTACGAGCAGTACTTC
TRBJ1-5,TRBV19,TRBD1,many,CASSMGSGQLPQHF,TGTGCCAGTAGTATGGGCTCGGGACAGCTTCCCCAGCATTTT
TRBJ1-1,TRBV12-3/TRBV12-4,TRBD1,many,CASNIGGVNTEAFF,TGTGCCAGCAACATAGGGGGCGTGAACACTGAAGCTTTCTTT
TRBJ1-1,TRBV7-9,TRBD1,few,CASNPTGTYTEAFF,TGTGCCAGCAATCCGACAGGGACCTACACTGAAGCTTTCTTT
TRBJ1-2,TRBV15,.,many,CATSRRQFYGYTF,TGTGCCACCAGCAGACGACAGTTTTATGGCTACACCTTC
TRBJ2-5,TRBV6-2/TRBV6-3,.,many,CASSYEFSPSETQYF,TGTGCCAGCAGTTACGAATTCTCGCCGTCAGAGACCCAGTACTTC
TRBJ1-1,TRBV7-9,.,few,CASSAERVF,TGTGCCAGCAGCGCCGAAAGGGTCTTT
TRBJ2-2,TRBV5-5,.,.,CASTSTVTGELFF,TGTGCCAGCACCTCAACGGTCACCGGGGAGCTGTTTTTT
TRBJ2-7,TRBV7-9,.,many,CASSLTGQKSHEQYF,TGTGCCAGCAGCTTAACCGGACAGAAGAGCCACGAGCAGTACTTC
TRBJ2-5,TRBV6-2/TRBV6-3,.,many,CASTGPDQETQYF,TGTGCCAGCACCGGTCCGGACCAAGAGACCCAGTACTTC
TRBJ1-1,TRBV4-2,.,many,CASSQGEGVAFF,TGTGCCAGCAGCCAAGGGGAGGGGGTAGCTTTCTTT
TRBJ2-7,TRBV20-1,.,many,CSARDQYEQYF,TGCAGTGCTAGAGATCAATACGAGCAGTACTTC
TRBJ2-5,TRBV24-1,.,many,CATSPGGPKETQYF,TGTGCCACCAGCCCTGGGGGACCCAAAGAGACCCAGTACTTC
TRBJ2-5,TRBV6-1,TRBD1,few,CASGDRTGVSQETQYF,TGTGCCAGCGGGGATCGAACAGGGGTCTCTCAAGAGACCCAGTACTTC
TRBJ2-4,TRBV12-3/TRBV12-4,.,many,CASSLRLAKNIKYF,TGTGCCAGCAGTTTGCGTCTAGCCAAAAACATTAAGTACTTC
TRBJ1-6,TRBV20-1,TRBD1,many,CSAADRGRPLHF,TGCAGTGCTGCGGACAGGGGGAGGCCCCTCCACTTT
TRBJ2-7,TRBV5-8,TRBD2,.,CASSLRGVYYEQYF,TGTGCCAGCAGCTTACGGGGGGTGTACTACGAGCAGTACTTC
TRBJ1-2,TRBV19,TRBD1,many,CASTGTGGSGYTF,TGTGCCAGTACTGGGACAGGGGGTAGTGGCTACACCTTC
TRBJ1-6,TRBV5-6,TRBD1,many,CASSFDRGVVTYNSPLHF,TGTGCCAGCAGCTTCGACAGGGGCGTTGTAACCTATAATTCACCCCTCCACTTT
TRBJ1-4,TRBV6-5,.,few,CASSLSDNNEKLFF,TGTGCCAGCAGTCTATCGGACAACAATGAAAAACTGTTTTTT
TRBJ2-7,TRBV6-1,.,.,CASSERQGYEQYF,TGTGCCAGCAGTGAACGCCAGGGATACGAGCAGTACTTC
TRBJ1-1,TRBV12-3/TRBV12-4,.,many,CASSTGSTEAFF,TGTGCCAGCAGTACAGGGTCCACTGAAGCTTTCTTT
TRBJ2-2,TRBV11-1,.,.,CASSAGSGANPGELFF,TGTGCCAGCAGCGCGGGATCCGGCGCTAACCCCGGGGAGCTGTTTTTT
TRBJ2-4,TRBV10-3,.,many,CAISEGQMGKNIQYF,TGTGCCATCAGTGAAGGCCAAATGGGGAAAAACATTCAGTACTTC
TRBJ1-2,TRBV7-9,.,.,CASSLWELANYGYTF,TGTGCCAGCAGCTTATGGGAGCTGGCCAACTATGGCTACACCTTC
TRBJ1-1,TRBV19,.,many,CASKEGQGNRAFF,TGTGCCAGTAAGGAAGGCCAGGGCAACCGGGCTTTCTTT
TRBJ1-1,TRBV7-9,TRBD1,.,CASTSGGISTEAFF,TGTGCCAGCACCTCAGGGGGGATATCGACTGAAGCTTTCTTT